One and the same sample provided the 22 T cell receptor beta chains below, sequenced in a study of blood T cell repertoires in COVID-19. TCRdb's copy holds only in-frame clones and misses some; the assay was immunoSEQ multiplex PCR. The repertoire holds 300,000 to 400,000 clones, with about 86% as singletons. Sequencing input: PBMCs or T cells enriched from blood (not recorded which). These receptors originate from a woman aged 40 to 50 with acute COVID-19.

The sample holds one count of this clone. CDR3 residues: CSAGRRAETQYF. The DNA of the CDR3 is TGCAGCGCCGGGAGAAGGGCAGAGACCCAGTACTTC. The chain is built from TRBV29-1 and TRBJ2-5, with D maybe TRBD2 (6 bases). V dropped 7 bases and J dropped 4 bases, with 13 bases sitting between them. Germline assignment: CDR1 SQVTM and CDR2 ANQGSEA. The CDR3 consists of 12 residues.

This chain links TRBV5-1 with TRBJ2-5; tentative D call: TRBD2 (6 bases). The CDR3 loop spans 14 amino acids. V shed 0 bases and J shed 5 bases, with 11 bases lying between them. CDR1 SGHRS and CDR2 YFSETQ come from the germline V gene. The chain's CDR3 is CASSLVGLAETQYF. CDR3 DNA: TGCGCCAGCAGCTTGGTTGGGCTAGCGGAGACCCAGTACTTC.

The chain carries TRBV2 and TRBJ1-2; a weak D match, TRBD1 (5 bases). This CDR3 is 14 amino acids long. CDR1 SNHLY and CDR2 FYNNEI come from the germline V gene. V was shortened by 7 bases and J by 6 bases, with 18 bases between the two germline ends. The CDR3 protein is CASNLMGGRDGYTF. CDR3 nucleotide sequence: TGTGCCAGCAACCTGATGGGGGGACGGGATGGCTACACCTTC.

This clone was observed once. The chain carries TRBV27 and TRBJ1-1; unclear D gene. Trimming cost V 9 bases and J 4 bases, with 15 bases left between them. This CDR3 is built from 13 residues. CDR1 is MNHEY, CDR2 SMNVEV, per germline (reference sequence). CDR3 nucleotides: TGTGCCAGTATTACAATAGGCGGCACTGAAGCTTTCTTT. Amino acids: CASITIGGTEAFF.

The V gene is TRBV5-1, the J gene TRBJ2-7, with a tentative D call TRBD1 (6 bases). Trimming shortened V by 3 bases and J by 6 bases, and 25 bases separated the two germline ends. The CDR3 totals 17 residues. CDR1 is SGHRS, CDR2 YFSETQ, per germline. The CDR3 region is CASSSQPEAGTRREQYF. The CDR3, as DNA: TGCGCCAGCAGCTCGCAACCGGAGGCCGGGACACGGCGCGAGCAGTACTTC.

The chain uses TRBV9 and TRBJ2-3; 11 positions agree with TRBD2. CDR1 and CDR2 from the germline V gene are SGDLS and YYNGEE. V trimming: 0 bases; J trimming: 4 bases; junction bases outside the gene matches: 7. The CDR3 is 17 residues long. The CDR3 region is CASSVVPLAGGSDTQYF. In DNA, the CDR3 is TGTGCCAGCAGCGTAGTGCCTCTAGCGGGAGGATCAGATACGCAGTATTTT.

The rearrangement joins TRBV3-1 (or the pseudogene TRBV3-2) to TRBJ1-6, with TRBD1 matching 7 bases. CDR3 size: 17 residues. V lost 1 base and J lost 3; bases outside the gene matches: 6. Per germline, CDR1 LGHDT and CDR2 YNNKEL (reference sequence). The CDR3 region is CASSQGGTAIYNSPLHF. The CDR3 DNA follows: TGTGCCAGCAGCCAAGGTGGGACAGCGATCTATAATTCACCCCTCCACTTT.

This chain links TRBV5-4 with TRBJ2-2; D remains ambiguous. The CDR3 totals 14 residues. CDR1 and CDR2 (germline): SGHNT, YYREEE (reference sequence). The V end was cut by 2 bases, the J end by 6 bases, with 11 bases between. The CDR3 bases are TGTGCCAGCAGCTTTGGCAGGTTCCCCGGGGAGCTGTTTTTT. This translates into CASSFGRFPGELFF.

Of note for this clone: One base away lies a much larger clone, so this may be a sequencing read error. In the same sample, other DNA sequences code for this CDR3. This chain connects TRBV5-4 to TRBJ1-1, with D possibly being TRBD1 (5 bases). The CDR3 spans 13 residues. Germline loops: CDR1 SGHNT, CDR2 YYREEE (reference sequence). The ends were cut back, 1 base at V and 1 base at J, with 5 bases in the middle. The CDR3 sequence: CASSLQGNTEAFF. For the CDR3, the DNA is TGTGCCAGCAGCTTGCAGGGGAACACTGAAGCTTTCTTT.

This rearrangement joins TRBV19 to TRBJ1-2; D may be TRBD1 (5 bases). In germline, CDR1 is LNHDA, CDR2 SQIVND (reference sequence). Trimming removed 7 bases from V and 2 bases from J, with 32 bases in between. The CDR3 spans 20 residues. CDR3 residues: CASTIRDAYPGTPSNYGYTF. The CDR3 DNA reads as TGTGCCAGTACTATTCGAGACGCATACCCCGGGACTCCGTCAAACTATGGCTACACCTTC.

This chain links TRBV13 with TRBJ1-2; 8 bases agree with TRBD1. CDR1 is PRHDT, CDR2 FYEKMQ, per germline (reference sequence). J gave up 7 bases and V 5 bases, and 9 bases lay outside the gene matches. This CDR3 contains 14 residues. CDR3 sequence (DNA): TGTGCCAGCAGCGTCAACAGGGGGACCCGTGGCTACACCTTC. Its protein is CASSVNRGTRGYTF.

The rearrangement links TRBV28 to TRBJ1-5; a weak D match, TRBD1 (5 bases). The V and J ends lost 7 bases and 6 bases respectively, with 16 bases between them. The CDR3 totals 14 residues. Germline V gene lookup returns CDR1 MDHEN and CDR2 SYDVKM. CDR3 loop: CASTLGGWSQPQHF. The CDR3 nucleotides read TGTGCCAGCACGTTGGGGGGATGGAGTCAGCCCCAGCATTTT.

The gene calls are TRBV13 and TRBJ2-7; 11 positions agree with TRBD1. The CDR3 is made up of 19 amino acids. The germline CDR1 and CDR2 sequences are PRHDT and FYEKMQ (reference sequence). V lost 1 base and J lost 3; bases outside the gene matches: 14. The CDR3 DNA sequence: TGTGCCAGCAGCTTAGATTGGGGGACAGGGGGTTACCATTTCTACGAGCAGTACTTC. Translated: CASSLDWGTGGYHFYEQYF. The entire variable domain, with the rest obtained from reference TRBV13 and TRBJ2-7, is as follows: AAGVIQSPRHLIKEKRETATLKCYPIPRHDTVYWYQQGPGQDPQFLISFYEKMQSDKGSIPDRFSAQQFSDYHSELNMSSLELGDSALYFCASSLDWGTGGYHFYEQYFGPGTRLTVT.

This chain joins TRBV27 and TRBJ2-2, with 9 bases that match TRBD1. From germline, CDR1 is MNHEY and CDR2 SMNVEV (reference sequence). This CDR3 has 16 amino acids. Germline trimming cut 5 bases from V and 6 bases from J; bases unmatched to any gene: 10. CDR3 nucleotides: TGTGCCAGCAGTCCCCTCGGGACAGGGACGGCCGGGGAGCTGTTTTTT. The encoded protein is CASSPLGTGTAGELFF.

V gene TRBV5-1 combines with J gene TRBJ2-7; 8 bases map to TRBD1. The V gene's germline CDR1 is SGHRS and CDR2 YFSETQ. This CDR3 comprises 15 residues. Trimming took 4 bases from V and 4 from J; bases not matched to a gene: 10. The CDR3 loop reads CASSPRQGAGYEQYF. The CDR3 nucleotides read TGCGCCAGCAGCCCGCGGCAGGGGGCGGGGTACGAGCAGTACTTC.

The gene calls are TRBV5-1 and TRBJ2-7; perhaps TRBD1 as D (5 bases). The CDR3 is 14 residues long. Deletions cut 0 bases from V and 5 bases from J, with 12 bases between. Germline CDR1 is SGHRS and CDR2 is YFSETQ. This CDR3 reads CASSLATGRDEQYF. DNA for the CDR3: TGCGCCAGCAGCTTGGCCACGGGCAGGGACGAGCAGTACTTC.

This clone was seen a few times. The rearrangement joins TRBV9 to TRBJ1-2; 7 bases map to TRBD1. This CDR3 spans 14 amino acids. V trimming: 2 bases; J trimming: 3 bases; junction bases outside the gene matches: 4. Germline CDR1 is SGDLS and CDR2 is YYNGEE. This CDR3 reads CASSVSGTDYGYTF. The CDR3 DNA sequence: TGTGCCAGCAGCGTTTCCGGGACAGACTATGGCTACACCTTC.

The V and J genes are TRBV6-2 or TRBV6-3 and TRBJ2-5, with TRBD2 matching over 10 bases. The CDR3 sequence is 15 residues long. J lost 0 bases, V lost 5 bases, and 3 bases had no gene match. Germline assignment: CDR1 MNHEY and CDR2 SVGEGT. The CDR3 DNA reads TGTGCCAGCAGTGCAGCGGGGGGGTACCAAGAGACCCAGTACTTC. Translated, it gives CASSAAGGYQETQYF.

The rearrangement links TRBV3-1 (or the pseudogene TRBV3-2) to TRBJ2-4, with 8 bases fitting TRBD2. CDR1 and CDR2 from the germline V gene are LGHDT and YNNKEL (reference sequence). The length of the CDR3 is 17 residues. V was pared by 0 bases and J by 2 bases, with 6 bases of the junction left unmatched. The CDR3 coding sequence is TGTGCCAGCAGCCAAGAACGGGGGGGTAGAACCAAAAACATTCAGTACTTC. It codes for CASSQERGGRTKNIQYF.

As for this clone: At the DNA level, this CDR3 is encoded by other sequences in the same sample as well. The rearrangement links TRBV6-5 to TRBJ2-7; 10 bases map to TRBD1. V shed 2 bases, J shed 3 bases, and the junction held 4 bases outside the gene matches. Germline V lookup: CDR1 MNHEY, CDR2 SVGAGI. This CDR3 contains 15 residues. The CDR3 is CASSYRDRGFYEQYF. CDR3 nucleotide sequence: TGTGCCAGCAGTTACAGGGACAGGGGTTTCTACGAGCAGTACTTC.

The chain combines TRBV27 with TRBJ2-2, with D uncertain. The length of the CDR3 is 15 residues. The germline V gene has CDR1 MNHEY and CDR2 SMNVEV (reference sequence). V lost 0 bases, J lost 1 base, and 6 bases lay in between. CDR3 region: CASSLSIRNTGELFF. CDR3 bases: TGTGCCAGCAGTTTATCGATCAGGAACACCGGGGAGCTGTTTTTT.

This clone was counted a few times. The CDR3 sequence is CASSHQGKDFSGNTIYF. CDR3 DNA: TGTGCCAGCAGCCACCAAGGTAAGGACTTCTCTGGAAACACCATATATTTT. This chain uses TRBV3-1 (or the pseudogene TRBV3-2) with TRBJ1-3; D ambiguous. This CDR3 is 17 amino acids long. Germline lookup yields CDR1 LGHDT and CDR2 YNNKEL (reference sequence). Trimming took 3 bases from V and 0 from J, leaving 15 bases between them.